Listed here is a single T cell receptor beta chain. The data are from a study of blood T cell repertoires in COVID-19. Study context: COVID-19 samples, acute and convalescent, were from the United States, Italy and Spain.

Some clones are missing from TCRdb's copy, which holds only in-frame ones; the method was immunoSEQ multiplex PCR. The sample lists tens of thousands of clones, around 80% seen once, with 23% in the top ten. The CDR3 has 16 amino acids. V shed 6 bases, J shed 2 bases, and the junction held 9 bases outside the gene matches. CDR1 is ENHRY, CDR2 SYGVKD, per germline. This TCR was sampled from a human donor in a cohort sampled during active COVID-19. The specimen sequenced was peripheral blood. The chain joins TRBV10-3 to TRBJ1-4, with TRBD1 identical over 7 bases. The CDR3 sequence is CAISPDRDSTNEKLFF. The CDR3 DNA sequence: TGTGCCATCAGCCCCGACAGGGACAGCACTAATGAAAAACTGTTTTTT.